The subject of this entry is one T cell receptor (beta chain). The protocol was immunoSEQ multiplex PCR, while the TCRdb copy is restricted to in-frame clones and leaves out a portion. The sample yields tens of thousands of clones, 88% seen once. The CDR3 runs to 15 residues. With 6 bases clipped from V and 7 bases from J, the junction kept 5 bases outside the gene matches. CDR1 is SNHLY and CDR2 is FYNNEI in the germline V gene. This sample was taken from a study of control samples from healthy donors and cancer patients. The sequencing sample was made of blood. This TCR came from a woman in her seventies in good health. The chain has TRBV2 and TRBJ2-1, with 14 bases matching TRBD2. CDR3 nucleotides: TGTGCCAGCAGGGGACTAGCGGGAGTAGGTAATGAGCAGTTCTTC. Translated: CASRGLAGVGNEQFF. Variable domain in full (rest from reference TRBV2 and TRBJ2-1): EPEVTQTPSHQVTQMGQEVILRCVPISNHLYFYWYRQILGQKVEFLVSFYNNEISEKSEIFDDQFSVERPDGSNFTLKIRSTKLEDSAMYFCASRGLAGVGNEQFFGPGTRLTVL.